The subject of this entry is one TCR beta chain. The antigen remains unidentified. The sample is drawn from a study of cytomegalovirus exposure and HLA in healthy donors. V gave up 4 bases and J gave up 0 bases, with 13 bases separating them. Germline CDR1 SGHRS, CDR2 YFSETQ. CDR3 length: 16 residues. General study findings and limits: Only CMV serostatus was available as immune exposure information.

The PCR had 60 Vbeta and 13 Jbeta primers. Method: immunoSEQ multiplex PCR; TCRdb's copy keeps in-frame clones and lacks some. The sample lists about 200,000 clones; 82% were seen once. The source material was PBMCs. This TCR was recovered from a woman between 50 and 59 years old in good health and CMV-seropositive. The chain joins TRBV5-1 to TRBJ2-2; D perhaps matches TRBD2 (5 bases). In DNA, the CDR3 is TGCGCCAGCAGCCCCGGACTCCTCCCGAACACCGGGGAGCTGTTTTTT. This translates into CASSPGLLPNTGELFF. The whole variable domain, remainder taken from reference TRBV5-1 and TRBJ2-2, is KAGVTQTPRYLIKTRGQQVTLSCSPISGHRSVSWYQQTPGQGLQFLFEYFSETQRNKGNFPGRFSGRQFSNSRSEMNVSTLELGDSALYLCASSPGLLPNTGELFFGEGSRLTVL.